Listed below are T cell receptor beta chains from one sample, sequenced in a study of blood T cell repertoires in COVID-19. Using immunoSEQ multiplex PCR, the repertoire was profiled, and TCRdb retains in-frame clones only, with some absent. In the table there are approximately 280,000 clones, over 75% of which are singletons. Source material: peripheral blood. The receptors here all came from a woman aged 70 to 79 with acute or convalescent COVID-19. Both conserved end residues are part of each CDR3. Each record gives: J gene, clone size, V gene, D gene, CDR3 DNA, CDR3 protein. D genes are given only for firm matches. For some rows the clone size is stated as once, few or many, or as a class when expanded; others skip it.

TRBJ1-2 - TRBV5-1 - TGCGCCAGCAGCCCCGGGACCCAGGAGGGTCGTGGCTACACCTTC CASSPGTQEGRGYTF
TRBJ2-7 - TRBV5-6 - TGTGCCAGCAGCTTGATCCAGTCAGGGGACGAGCAGTACTTC CASSLIQSGDEQYF
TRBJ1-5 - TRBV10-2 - TGCGCCAGCAGTGTACTTTTCGGGGGGCCCGATCAGCCCCAGCATTTT CASSVLFGGPDQPQHF
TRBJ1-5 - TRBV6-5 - TGTGCCAGCAGTTCCCTCGGGACACCCAATCAGCCCCAGCATTTT CASSSLGTPNQPQHF
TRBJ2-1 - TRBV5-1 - TGCGCCAGCGGAATTATTGGGCCCCCTTCGGACAATGAGCAGTTCTTC CASGIIGPPSDNEQFF
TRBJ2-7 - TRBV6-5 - TGTGCCAGCAGTTACTCCGGGACATCGTACGAGCAGTACTTC CASSYSGTSYEQYF
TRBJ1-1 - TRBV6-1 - TGTGCCAGCAGTGAACTAAGGGGCGGGGGGTTT CASSELRGGGF
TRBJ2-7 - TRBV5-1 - TGCGCCAGCAGCTCCAAAACAGGGAACGAGCAGTACTTC CASSSKTGNEQYF
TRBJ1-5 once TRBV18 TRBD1 TGTGCCAGCTCACCGGGACAGCCTGTGCCCCAGCATTTT CASSPGQPVPQHF
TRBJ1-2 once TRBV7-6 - TGTGCCAGCAGCTTAGGGGCAGGAACTAACTATGGCTACACCTTC CASSLGAGTNYGYTF
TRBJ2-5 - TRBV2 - TGTGCCAGCAGTGCGGAGTCTAAACAAGAGACCCAGTACTTC CASSAESKQETQYF
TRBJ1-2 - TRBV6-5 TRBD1 TGTGCCAGCAGTACACAGGGGGGCCATGGCTACACCTTC CASSTQGGHGYTF
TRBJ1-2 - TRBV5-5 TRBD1 TGTGCCAGCAGCTTGACGGGACAGTACTATGGCTACACCTTC CASSLTGQYYGYTF
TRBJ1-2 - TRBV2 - TGTGCCAGCAGGGAGACAGGAGCAGCCTATGGCTACACCTTC CASRETGAAYGYTF
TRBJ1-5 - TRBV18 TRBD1 TGTGCCAGCTCACCCACGGTTGGAGGGGGCGCCCGGCAGCCCCAGCATTTT CASSPTVGGGARQPQHF
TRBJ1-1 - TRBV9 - TGTGCCAGCAGCGTAGGGGGGGACGGCTTTACTGAAGCTTTCTTT CASSVGGDGFTEAFF
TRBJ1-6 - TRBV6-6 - TGTGCCAGCAGTCCAGGCTATAATTCACCCCTCCACTTT CASSPGYNSPLHF